This TCR beta chain was observed in a study of blood T cell repertoires in COVID-19. Assay: immunoSEQ multiplex PCR; the TCRdb copy retains only in-frame clones and omits some. The sample lists 250,000 to 350,000 clones, around 89% occurring once. This clone was seen just once. The germline CDR1 and CDR2 sequences are KGHDR and SFDVKD. The CDR3 length is 14 residues. Trimming removed 4 bases from V and 2 bases from J, with 10 bases in between. The rearrangement uses TRBV24-1 and TRBJ1-2, with D unclear. Sequenced material: PBMCs or T cells enriched from blood (not recorded which). The sequence was collected from a woman under 30 with acute COVID-19. CDR3 sequence: CATSDLSGNYGYTF. The CDR3 DNA follows: TGTGCCACCAGTGACCTGTCCGGGAACTATGGCTACACCTTC.